The rows below give T cell receptor beta chains drawn from one sample of a study of cytomegalovirus exposure and HLA in healthy donors. Sequencing used immunoSEQ multiplex PCR; TCRdb keeps in-frame clones, though not all of them. The data contain 110,000 or so clones, roughly 80% of them singletons. The material sequenced was PBMCs. These receptors were collected from a female donor in good health and CMV-seronegative. Both conserved end residues are part of each CDR3. A D gene is named only where the DNA matches it firmly. Clone size is not always given. Where it is, it says once, few, many or a class for expanded clones.

length | J | D | V | size | DNA | CDR3
16 | TRBJ2-3 | TRBD2 | TRBV5-1 | once | TGCGCCAGCAGTTCAGCGGGGGTAACTAGCACAGATACGCAGTATTTT | CASSSAGVTSTDTQYF
15 | TRBJ2-7 | NA | TRBV11-2 | NA | TGTGCCAGCAGCTTGGACTATTCGTCTGCCTACGAGCAGTACTTC | CASSLDYSSAYEQYF
14 | TRBJ2-7 | TRBD1 | TRBV6-5 | NA | TGTGCCAGCAGCTCAGGGGGCGCGTCCTACGAGCAGTACTTC | CASSSGGASYEQYF
17 | TRBJ1-2 | TRBD1 | TRBV12-5 | once | TGTGCTAGTGGTTTGGAATCGTCCGGGACAGCCCCTTATGGCTACACCTTC | CASGLESSGTAPYGYTF
16 | TRBJ2-3 | TRBD2 | TRBV13 | NA | TGTGCCAGCAGCCTCCGTACGGGGGGGCGAAAAGATACGCAGTATTTT | CASSLRTGGRKDTQYF
17 | TRBJ2-1 | NA | TRBV9 | few | TGTGCCAGCAGCGAAGGAGGGTTAGCGCCTCGTAGGGATGAGCAGTTCTTC | CASSEGGLAPRRDEQFF
13 | TRBJ2-2 | TRBD1 | TRBV2 | NA | TGTGCCAGCAGAGGGACAGCCACCGGGGAGCTGTTTTTT | CASRGTATGELFF
16 | TRBJ2-5 | NA | TRBV14 | NA | TGTGCCAGCAGCCAAGTCGTAGGGGTTATTGAAGAGACCCAGTACTTC | CASSQVVGVIEETQYF
17 | TRBJ1-5 | NA | TRBV21-1 | NA | TGTGCCAGCAGTCATAGGGGGCACTCTCTTAGCAATCAGCCCCAGCATTTT | CASSHRGHSLSNQPQHF
11 | TRBJ2-3 | NA | TRBV20-1 | NA | TGCAGTGCTAGATATACAGATACGCAGTATTTT | CSARYTDTQYF
14 | TRBJ1-1 | TRBD1 | TRBV5-4 | NA | TGTGCCAGCAGCCCGACAGGGGGGAACACTGAAGCTTTCTTT | CASSPTGGNTEAFF
16 | TRBJ2-5 | TRBD2 | TRBV7-9 | NA | TGTGCCAGCAGCCCCAGGGCGGGGGGTCCACAAGAGACCCAGTACTTC | CASSPRAGGPQETQYF
14 | TRBJ1-2 | NA | TRBV2 | NA | TGTGCCAGCAGACCAGGGATGATTAACTATGGCTACACCTTC | CASRPGMINYGYTF
12 | TRBJ1-3 | NA | TRBV30 | NA | TGTGCCTGGAGTCAATCTGGAAACACCATATATTTT | CAWSQSGNTIYF
12 | TRBJ1-1 | NA | TRBV5-6 | NA | TGTACCAGCAGCGATAGACAGTTTGAAGCTTTCTTT | CTSSDRQFEAFF
14 | TRBJ1-2 | NA | TRBV10-2 | NA | TGCGCCAGCAGTGATTCGCAGCGTCACTATGGCTACACCTTC | CASSDSQRHYGYTF
15 | TRBJ2-5 | NA | TRBV5-4 | NA | TGTGCCACCGGAGGGGGCCCCGCAATCCAAGAGACCCAGTACTTC | CATGGGPAIQETQYF
16 | TRBJ2-3 | NA | TRBV23-1 | NA | TGCGCCAGCAGTCTTCACCTTGGCGGGGTGGGAGATACGCAGTATTTT | CASSLHLGGVGDTQYF
17 | TRBJ1-2 | TRBD1 | TRBV7-2 | NA | TGTGCCAGCAGCTTATCCCGGACAGGGACCTCCAACTATGGCTACACCTTC | CASSLSRTGTSNYGYTF
15 | TRBJ2-1 | NA | TRBV7-6 | NA | TGTGCCAGCAGCATTAACCCGGGAGCAAACAATGAGCAGTTCTTC | CASSINPGANNEQFF
15 | TRBJ1-1 | TRBD1 | TRBV19 | once | TGTGCCAGCCAGGGGGCGGTTGCAGGGAACACTGAAGCTTTCTTT | CASQGAVAGNTEAFF
14 | TRBJ1-6 | TRBD1 | TRBV2 | NA | TGTGCCAGCAGTGACGACAGGGGCCAATCACCCCTCCACTTT | CASSDDRGQSPLHF
14 | TRBJ2-1 | TRBD2 | TRBV6-5 | NA | TGTGCCAGCCAAACGTGGCGGGGGAACAATGAGCAGTTCTTC | CASQTWRGNNEQFF
14 | TRBJ1-2 | TRBD1 | TRBV9 | NA | TGTGCCAGCAGCGTAGTCCAGGGGGCAGGGGGCTACACCTTC | CASSVVQGAGGYTF
14 | TRBJ1-1 | TRBD1 | TRBV2 | NA | TGTGCCAGCAAAGGGGACAGGGGGCTCACTGAAGCTTTCTTT | CASKGDRGLTEAFF
15 | TRBJ1-1 | NA | TRBV7-2 | few | TGTGCCAGCAGCTTAAGTGGACAGAGGAACACTGAAGCTTTCTTT | CASSLSGQRNTEAFF
14 | TRBJ1-1 | NA | TRBV6-5 | few | TGTGCCAGCAGTTCCAGGGGTGGGATCACTGAAGCTTTCTTT | CASSSRGGITEAFF
15 | TRBJ1-1 | NA | TRBV5-1 | NA | TGCGCCAGCAGCACCGAAGGGCACGGGGACACTGAAGCTTTCTTT | CASSTEGHGDTEAFF
18 | TRBJ1-4 | TRBD1 | TRBV2 | few | TGTGCCAGCAGACCCAAACGTGGACAGGGGGCTGTAAACGAAAAACTGTTTTTT | CASRPKRGQGAVNEKLFF
13 | TRBJ2-3 | NA | TRBV30 | NA | TGTGCCTGGAGCCGAAAAACAGGAGATACGCAGTATTTT | CAWSRKTGDTQYF
20 | TRBJ2-1 | TRBD2 | TRBV19 | NA | TGTGCCAGTAGTAGGCAGGGTGCACACCTTAGCGGGGGGGCTTACAATGAGCAGTTCTTC | CASSRQGAHLSGGAYNEQFF
11 | TRBJ1-2 | TRBD1 | TRBV20-1 | NA | TGCAGTGCTACAGGGGGCTCTGGCTACACCTTC | CSATGGSGYTF
17 | TRBJ2-1 | TRBD2 | TRBV7-3 | NA | TGTGCCAGCAGCTTAAGCAGCGGGGGGGCATCTTACAATGAGCAGTTCTTC | CASSLSSGGASYNEQFF
14 | TRBJ2-1 | NA | TRBV10-2 | NA | TGCGCCAGCAGTGACCGGACTCCCCCCGATGAGCAGTTCTTC | CASSDRTPPDEQFF
15 | TRBJ1-1 | NA | TRBV7-9 | few | TGTGCCAGCAGCTTAGAACAGGGAATGAACACTGAAGCTTTCTTT | CASSLEQGMNTEAFF
16 | TRBJ1-2 | NA | TRBV4-3 | NA | TGCGCCAGCAGCCAGGATCAGGTCATAGCTAACTATGGCTACACCTTC | CASSQDQVIANYGYTF
14 | TRBJ2-7 | NA | TRBV5-4 | NA | TGTGCCAGCAGCTTGTCCCCAGGGCAAGCCGAGCAGTACTTC | CASSLSPGQAEQYF
12 | TRBJ2-7 | NA | TRBV2 | NA | TGTGCCGGAGGACCGGGACTGGGCGAGCAGTACTTC | CAGGPGLGEQYF
16 | TRBJ1-2 | NA | TRBV6-6 | NA | TGTGCCAGCAGTCAAAACCGGGACACTCCGAGGGATGGCTACACCTTC | CASSQNRDTPRDGYTF
15 | TRBJ2-1 | NA | TRBV7-2 | NA | TGTGCCAGCAGCCGCCGGTATGGGGGCAACAATGAGCAGTTCTTC | CASSRRYGGNNEQFF
15 | TRBJ2-7 | TRBD1 | TRBV10-2 | NA | TGCGCCAGCAGTGACCCCGGGACAGGGGGCTACGAGCAGTACTTC | CASSDPGTGGYEQYF
13 | TRBJ2-7 | TRBD2 | TRBV12-5 | NA | TGTGCTAGTGGCCTAGCGGGGGCCTACGAGCAGTACTTC | CASGLAGAYEQYF
16 | TRBJ2-7 | TRBD1 | TRBV4-2 | NA | TGTGCCAGCAGCCAAGAAGTCCGGGACAGGGGCTACGAGCAGTACTTC | CASSQEVRDRGYEQYF
17 | TRBJ2-1 | TRBD2 | TRBV4-1 | NA | TGCGCCAGCAGCCAAGCACCGGGACTAGCCGAACACAATGAGCAGTTCTTC | CASSQAPGLAEHNEQFF
15 | TRBJ1-5 | NA | TRBV27 | NA | TGTGCCAGCAGTTTCCAGGGTCTGGGCAATCAGCCCCAGCATTTT | CASSFQGLGNQPQHF
12 | TRBJ1-2 | NA | TRBV7-6 | NA | TGTGCCAGCAGCTTACCAGGGTACGGCTACACCTTC | CASSLPGYGYTF